Included here is one T cell receptor beta chain sequence, with context. TCRdb reprocessed the RT-PCR reads via MiXCR and lists one record per CDR3 protein. Of 90,000 to 130,000 distinct CDR3 sequences in the sample, roughly 35% were seen once. This sample was included in a study of patients and donors after allogeneic stem cell transplantation. From germline, CDR1 is MDHEN and CDR2 SYDVKM. V lost 5 bases and J 7 bases, leaving 21 bases between the germline ends. The CDR3 covers 16 residues. Sequenced material: blood, either unsorted or a sorted T cell fraction (not recorded which). This rearrangement joins TRBV28 to TRBJ2-1; tentatively, D is TRBD1 or TRBD2 (5 bases each). The sequence was collected from a human donor who was either an allogeneic HSCT recipient or a stem cell or donor lymphocyte infusion donor (not recorded which). It is not recorded whose cells these are; they may come from a transplant donor. CDR3 bases: TGTGCCAGCAGTCCGTCGGGGCCTCAAGTGAGAAATGAGCAGTTCTTC. It is translated as CASSPSGPQVRNEQFF.